Below are 17 T cell receptor beta chains sequenced from a single sample in a study of blood T cell repertoires in COVID-19. Profiled with immunoSEQ multiplex PCR; TCRdb holds only in-frame clones, not every one. This sample has 65,000 to 70,000 clones, with approximately 80% found just once. Sequenced sample: peripheral blood. The receptors derive from a human donor in a cohort sampled during active COVID-19.

This clone was observed a few times. This sequence joins TRBV6-6 and TRBJ2-7; a weak D match, TRBD1 (6 bases). V lost 6 bases to trimming and J lost 5 bases, with 20 bases between them. Germline V lookup: CDR1 MNHNY, CDR2 SVGAGI (reference sequence). The CDR3 totals 15 residues. The CDR3 here is CASSRRQDSVDEQYF. In DNA form, the CDR3 reads TGTGCCAGCAGCCGCAGACAGGACTCTGTCGACGAGCAGTACTTC.

This clone was counted once. This rearrangement joins TRBV4-3 to TRBJ1-4; no clear D. CDR3 length: 15 residues. Germline loops: CDR1 LGHNA, CDR2 YSLEER. Trimming removed 4 bases at V and 0 bases at J, with 9 bases between. The CDR3 loop is CASSRHRATNEKLFF. DNA for the CDR3: TGCGCCAGCAGCCGCCACCGAGCAACTAATGAAAAACTGTTTTTT.

The rearrangement uses TRBV19 and TRBJ1-6, with D possibly being TRBD1 (6 bases). The CDR3 runs 13 residues. V lost 3 bases and J lost 7, with 7 bases in between. CDR1 and CDR2 from the germline V gene are LNHDA and SQIVND (reference sequence). This CDR3 reads CASSIQGNSPLHF. The CDR3 DNA reads TGTGCCAGTAGTATTCAGGGGAATTCACCCCTCCACTTT.

The chain uses TRBV5-4 and TRBJ2-7; 9 bases align to TRBD1. The CDR3 consists of 14 residues. V trimming: 2 bases; J trimming: 4 bases; junction bases outside the gene matches: 4. Germline lookup yields CDR1 SGHNT and CDR2 YYREEE (reference sequence). The CDR3 DNA reads TGTGCCAGCAGCTTACAGGGGGCGCGGTACGAGCAGTACTTC. Protein sequence: CASSLQGARYEQYF.

This clone has a handful of counts. The chain uses TRBV4-3 and TRBJ2-1; D gene ambiguous. Germline V gene lookup returns CDR1 LGHNA and CDR2 YSLEER. The CDR3 is 13 amino acids. V lost 0 bases and J lost 8, with 8 bases in between. CDR3 bases: TGCGCCAGCAGCCAAGATTTGCGAGATGAGCAGTTCTTC. Encoded protein: CASSQDLRDEQFF.

The V and J genes are TRBV11-3 and TRBJ2-1, with a possible D match to TRBD2 (6 bases). V lost 2 bases, J lost 6 bases, and 14 bases lay in between. The CDR3 length is 15 residues. Germline CDR1 reads SGHNT; CDR2 reads YENEEA. The CDR3 DNA reads TGTGCCAGCAGCTTAAGACTAGGGATCACCAATGAGCAGTTCTTC. Protein sequence: CASSLRLGITNEQFF.

The gene calls are TRBV4-3 and TRBJ2-1; 9 nucleotides agree with TRBD2. The CDR3 spans 16 residues. J gave up 7 bases and V 2 bases, and 9 bases lay outside the gene matches. Germline CDR1 LGHNA, CDR2 YSLEER. The chain's CDR3 is CASSQFAGGAFNEQFF. The DNA of the CDR3 is TGCGCCAGCAGCCAATTTGCGGGAGGGGCCTTTAATGAGCAGTTCTTC.

J is TRBJ1-6 and V is TRBV7-8; TRBD1 is a possible D gene (5 bases). This CDR3 is 14 amino acids long. Germline V gives CDR1 SGHVS, CDR2 FQNEAQ. The V and J ends lost 4 bases and 7 bases respectively, with 11 bases between them. CDR3 protein: CASSYGGMNSPLHF. CDR3 sequence (DNA): TGTGCCAGCAGCTACGGGGGGATGAATTCACCCCTCCACTTT.

V usage is TRBV4-1 and J usage is TRBJ2-2; 8 nucleotides align to TRBD2. The germline gives CDR1 MGHRA, CDR2 YSYEKL. The junction had 10 bases not matched to a gene; V was cut back by 1 base and J by 0 bases. This CDR3 has 19 residues. The CDR3 region is CASSQALGTSGPNTGELFF. CDR3 coding DNA: TGCGCCAGCAGCCAAGCATTGGGAACTAGCGGACCGAACACCGGGGAGCTGTTTTTT.

The chain joins TRBV7-2 to TRBJ2-1; 9 nucleotides align to TRBD2. CDR3 length: 14 amino acids. The trim removed 4 bases at V and 10 bases at J, leaving 8 bases unmatched. Germline V CDR1 and CDR2: SGHTA, FQGNSA. In DNA, the CDR3 is TGTGCCAGCAGCTCCGGCCGGACTAGCGTGGAGCAGTTCTTC. Protein sequence: CASSSGRTSVEQFF.

This rearrangement joins TRBV4-3 to TRBJ2-3; possibly TRBD2 for D (6 bases). V was cut by 3 bases and J by 4 bases, with 14 bases left in between. CDR1 and CDR2 from the germline V gene are LGHNA and YSLEER. This CDR3 contains 15 residues. The CDR3 sequence is CASSQNTGTSDTQYF. Here the CDR3 DNA reads TGCGCCAGCAGCCAGAATACCGGGACTTCAGATACGCAGTATTTT.

The chain links TRBV7-8 to TRBJ2-3; TRBD2 might be the D (5 bases). Between the trimmed V and J ends, which lost 5 bases and 1 base, there was a span of 13 bases. Germline-derived CDR1 and CDR2 are SGHVS and FQNEAQ. The CDR3 consists of 15 residues. This CDR3 reads CASSPARTGTDTQYF. The CDR3 DNA is TGTGCCAGCAGCCCAGCAAGGACTGGCACAGATACGCAGTATTTT.

The J gene is TRBJ2-1, the V gene TRBV19; 8 bases agree with TRBD1. The CDR3 is made up of 16 amino acids. V lost 7 bases to trimming and J lost 3 bases; unmatched junction nucleotides: 11. The germline V gene encodes CDR1 LNHDA and CDR2 SQIVND (reference sequence). The CDR3 DNA is TGTGCCAGTACCAAACTCACAGGGGGAAGCTACAATGAGCAGTTCTTC. Translated: CASTKLTGGSYNEQFF. The variable domain in full, completed from reference TRBV19 and TRBJ2-1, reads DGGITQSPKYLFRKEGQNVTLSCEQNLNHDAMYWYRQDPGQGLRLIYYSQIVNDFQKGDIAEGYSVSREKKESFPLTVTSAQKNPTAFYLCASTKLTGGSYNEQFFGPGTRLTVL.

The rearrangement joins TRBV2 to TRBJ2-3; maybe TRBD2 (5 bases). Germline V gives CDR1 SNHLY, CDR2 FYNNEI. The V and J ends lost 10 bases and 3 bases respectively, with 17 bases between them. There are 14 residues in the CDR3. The CDR3 DNA sequence: TGTGCCACCTATGGAGGATCACAGACAGATACGCAGTATTTT. Translating gives CATYGGSQTDTQYF. The full variable domain, in which reference TRBV2 and TRBJ2-3 provide the parts outside the CDR3, is EPEVTQTPSHQVTQMGQEVILRCVPISNHLYFYWYRQILGQKVEFLVSFYNNEISEKSEIFDDQFSVERPDGSNFTLKIRSTKLEDSAMYFCATYGGSQTDTQYFGPGTRLTVL.

The chain has TRBV19 and TRBJ2-7, with D uncertain. CDR1 LNHDA and CDR2 SQIVND come from the germline V gene (reference sequence). The germline V and J ends were trimmed by 3 bases and 4 bases, with 10 bases remaining between them. The CDR3 is made up of 13 amino acids. The CDR3 nucleotides are TGTGCCAGTAGTATCCGGCCGGGTTACGAGCAGTACTTC. This gives the protein CASSIRPGYEQYF.

The rearrangement links TRBV20-1 to TRBJ2-7, with 11 bases aligning to TRBD1. V dropped 3 bases and J dropped 9; count of bases not matched to a gene: 10. Germline CDR1 is DFQATT and CDR2 is SNEGSKA (reference sequence). This CDR3 region has 14 residues. The CDR3 region is CSASMPGQGERQYF. CDR3 nucleotides: TGCAGTGCTAGTATGCCGGGACAGGGGGAACGGCAGTACTTC.

The CDR3 sequence: CASSRAYRGSSSYEQYF. The CDR3 nucleotides read TGTGCCAGCAGTCGGGCTTATAGGGGGTCCAGCTCCTACGAGCAGTACTTC. The gene calls are TRBV6-6 and TRBJ2-7, with TRBD1 as a possible D gene (6 bases). The CDR3 runs to 17 residues. CDR1 is MNHNY and CDR2 is SVGAGI in the germline V gene (reference sequence). The V gene lost 5 bases and the J gene lost 0 bases, with 20 bases spanning the gap.